This TCR beta chain was identified during a study of blood T cell repertoires in COVID-19. Study details: T cells, B-cell-depleted T cells, or PBMCs supplied cDNA or gDNA.

The CDR3 consists of 13 residues. CDR1 is SGHNT and CDR2 is YENEEA in the germline V gene. V was clipped by 8 bases and J by 3 bases, with 14 bases between them. The table came from immunoSEQ multiplex PCR; TCRdb's copy has only in-frame clones and leaves some out. The sample has approximately 97,000 clones, 75% to 90% seen once. Only one count was recorded for this clone. This receptor was identified in a woman between 50 and 59 years old with COVID-19, enrolled during active disease. This rearrangement joins TRBV11-3 to TRBJ2-7; tentatively, D is TRBD2 (5 bases). The sequencing sample was made of peripheral blood. The CDR3 region is CASRSRGLYEQYF. CDR3 DNA sequence: TGTGCCAGCCGCTCTAGAGGACTCTACGAGCAGTACTTC.